The clone carrying this T cell receptor beta chain was detected only a few times. Its specificity is unknown. Germline V CDR1 and CDR2: SQVTM, ANQGSEA. V gave up 7 bases and J gave up 4 bases; unmatched junction bases: 12. This CDR3 comprises 14 residues. The record originates from a study of T cells in Graves' hyperthyroidism and ophthalmopathy. The study's findings and limits: Ophthalmopathy got predicted by the model a median approximately 6 months before its onset.

The CDR3 regions of TCR beta were amplified from RNA transcripts. The study used the HTBI primer set for a first-round RT-PCR of the TCR CDR3. MiXCR was run by TCRdb on the multiplex PCR reads, yielding one entry per CDR3 protein. The sample yields about 570,000 distinct CDR3 sequences, about 14% seen once. Patients aged 18 to 65 with hyperthyroidism were newly diagnosed, with duration under 2 months. The study based diagnoses on clinical symptoms, serum thyroxine and TRAb, thyroid ultrasound and orbital computed tomography. Isolation of PBMCs was performed on around 9.7 ml fresh peripheral blood. This receptor was identified in a woman aged 35 to 49 with Graves' hyperthyroidism. The sample was blood. The chain recombines TRBV29-1 with TRBJ2-5, with 7 positions matching TRBD2. CDR3 nucleotides: TGCAGCGGGGCCCGGGCGGGAGTTGGAGAGACCCAGTACTTC. This gives the protein CSGARAGVGETQYF.